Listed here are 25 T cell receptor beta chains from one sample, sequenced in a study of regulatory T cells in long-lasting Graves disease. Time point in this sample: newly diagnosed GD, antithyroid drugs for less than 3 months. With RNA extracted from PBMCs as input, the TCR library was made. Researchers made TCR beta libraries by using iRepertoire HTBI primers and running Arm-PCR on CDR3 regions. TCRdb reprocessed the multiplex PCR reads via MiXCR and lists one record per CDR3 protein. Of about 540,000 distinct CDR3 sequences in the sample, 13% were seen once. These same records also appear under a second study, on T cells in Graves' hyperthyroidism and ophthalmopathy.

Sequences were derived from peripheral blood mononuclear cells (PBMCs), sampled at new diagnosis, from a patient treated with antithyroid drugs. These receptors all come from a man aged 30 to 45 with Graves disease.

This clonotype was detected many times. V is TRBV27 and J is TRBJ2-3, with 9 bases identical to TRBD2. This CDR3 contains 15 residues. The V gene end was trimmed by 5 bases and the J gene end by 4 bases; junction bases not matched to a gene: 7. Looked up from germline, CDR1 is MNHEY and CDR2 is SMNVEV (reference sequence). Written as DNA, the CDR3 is TGTGCCAGCAGTCCCCGGACTAGCGCGCCAGATACGCAGTATTTT. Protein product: CASSPRTSAPDTQYF.

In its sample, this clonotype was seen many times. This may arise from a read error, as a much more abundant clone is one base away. The CDR3 region has the DNA TGCAGTGTTAGAGATGGGCGATACTCCTACAATGAGCAGTTCTTC. Residues: CSVRDGRYSYNEQFF. The chain has TRBV20-1 and TRBJ2-1; D is uncertain. Germline CDR1 DFQATT, CDR2 SNEGSKA (reference sequence). The CDR3 sequence is 15 residues long.

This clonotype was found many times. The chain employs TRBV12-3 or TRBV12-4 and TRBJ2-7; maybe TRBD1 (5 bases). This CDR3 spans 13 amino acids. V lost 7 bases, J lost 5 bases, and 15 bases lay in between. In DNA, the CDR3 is TGTGCCAGCAAGATTGCAGGGCCCCACGAGCAGTACTTC. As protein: CASKIAGPHEQYF.

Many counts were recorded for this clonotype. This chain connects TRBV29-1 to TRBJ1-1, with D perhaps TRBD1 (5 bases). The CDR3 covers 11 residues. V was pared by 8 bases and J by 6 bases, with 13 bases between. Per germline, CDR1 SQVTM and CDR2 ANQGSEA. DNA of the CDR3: TGCAGCTTCAGCCGGGACGCTGAAGCTTTCTTT. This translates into CSFSRDAEAFF.

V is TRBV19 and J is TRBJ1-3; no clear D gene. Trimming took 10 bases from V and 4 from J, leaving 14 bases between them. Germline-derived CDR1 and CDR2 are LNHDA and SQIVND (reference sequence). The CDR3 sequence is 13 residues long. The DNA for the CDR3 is TGTGCCACCGCCCCTGGCTCCGGAAACACCATATATTTT. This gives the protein CATAPGSGNTIYF.

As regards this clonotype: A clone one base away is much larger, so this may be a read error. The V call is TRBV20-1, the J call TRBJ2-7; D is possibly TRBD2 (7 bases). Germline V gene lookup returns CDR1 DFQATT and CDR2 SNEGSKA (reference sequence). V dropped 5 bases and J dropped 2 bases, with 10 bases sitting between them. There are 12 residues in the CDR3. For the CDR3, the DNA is TGCAGTGCTGGGGGGGCTACCTACGAGCAGTACTTC. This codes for CSAGGATYEQYF.

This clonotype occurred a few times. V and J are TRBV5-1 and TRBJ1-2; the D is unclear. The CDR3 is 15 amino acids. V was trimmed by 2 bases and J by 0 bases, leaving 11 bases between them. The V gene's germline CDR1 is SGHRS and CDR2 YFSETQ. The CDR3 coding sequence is TGCGCCAGCAGCTTCGGGCACGTACCTAACTATGGCTACACCTTC. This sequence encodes CASSFGHVPNYGYTF. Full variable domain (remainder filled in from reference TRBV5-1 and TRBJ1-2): KAGVTQTPRYLIKTRGQQVTLSCSPISGHRSVSWYQQTPGQGLQFLFEYFSETQRNKGNFPGRFSGRQFSNSRSEMNVSTLELGDSALYLCASSFGHVPNYGYTFGSGTRLTVV.

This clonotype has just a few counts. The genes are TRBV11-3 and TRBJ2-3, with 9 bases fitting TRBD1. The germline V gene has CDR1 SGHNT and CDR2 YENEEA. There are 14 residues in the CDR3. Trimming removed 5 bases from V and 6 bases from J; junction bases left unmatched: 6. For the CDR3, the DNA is TGTGCCAGCAGCAACAGGGGGCCAGGGGATACGCAGTATTTT. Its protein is CASSNRGPGDTQYF. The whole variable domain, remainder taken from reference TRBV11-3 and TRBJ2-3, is EAGVVQSPRYKIIEKKQPVAFWCNPISGHNTLYWYLQNLGQGPELLIRYENEEAVDDSQLPKDRFSAERLKGVDSTLKIQPAELGDSAVYLCASSNRGPGDTQYFGPGTRLTVL.

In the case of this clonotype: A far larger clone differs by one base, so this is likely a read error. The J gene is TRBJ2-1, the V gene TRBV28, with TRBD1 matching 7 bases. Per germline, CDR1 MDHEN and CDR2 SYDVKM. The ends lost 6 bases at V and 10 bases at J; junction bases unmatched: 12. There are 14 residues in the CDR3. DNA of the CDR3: TGTGCCAGCAGCTACAGGGGAAAATCCTACGAGCAGTTCTTC. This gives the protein CASSYRGKSYEQFF.

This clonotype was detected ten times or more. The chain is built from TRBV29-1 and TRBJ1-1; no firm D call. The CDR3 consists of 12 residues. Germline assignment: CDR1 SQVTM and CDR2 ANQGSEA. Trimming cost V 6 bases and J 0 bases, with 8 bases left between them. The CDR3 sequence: CSVPDLNTEAFF. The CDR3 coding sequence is TGCAGCGTACCTGACCTGAACACTGAAGCTTTCTTT.

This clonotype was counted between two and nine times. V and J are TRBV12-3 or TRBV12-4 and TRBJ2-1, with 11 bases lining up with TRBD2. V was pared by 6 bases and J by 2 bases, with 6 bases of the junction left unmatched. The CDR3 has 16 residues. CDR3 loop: CASSRSGRAAYNEQFF. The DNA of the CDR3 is TGTGCCAGCAGCCGTAGCGGGAGGGCCGCCTACAATGAGCAGTTCTTC.

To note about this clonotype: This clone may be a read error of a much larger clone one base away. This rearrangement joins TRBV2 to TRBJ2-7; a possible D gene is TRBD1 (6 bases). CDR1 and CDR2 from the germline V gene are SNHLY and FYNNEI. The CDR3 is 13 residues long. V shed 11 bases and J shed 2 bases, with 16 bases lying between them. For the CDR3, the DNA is TGTGCCGGACAGAGGGACACAGCCTACGAGCAGTACTTC. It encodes CAGQRDTAYEQYF.

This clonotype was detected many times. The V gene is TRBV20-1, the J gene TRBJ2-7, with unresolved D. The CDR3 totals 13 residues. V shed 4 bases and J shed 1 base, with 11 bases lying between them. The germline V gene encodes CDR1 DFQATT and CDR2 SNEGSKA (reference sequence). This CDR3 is CSATALPSYEQYF. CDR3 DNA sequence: TGCAGTGCTACAGCCCTCCCGTCCTACGAGCAGTACTTC.

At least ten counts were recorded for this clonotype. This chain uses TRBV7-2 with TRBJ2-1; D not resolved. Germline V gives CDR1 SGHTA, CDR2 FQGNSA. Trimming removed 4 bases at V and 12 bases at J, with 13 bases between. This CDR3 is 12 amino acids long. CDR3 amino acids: CASSSRTDPQFF. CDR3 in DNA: TGTGCCAGCAGCTCCCGGACGGACCCGCAGTTCTTC.

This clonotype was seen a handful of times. In nucleotides, the CDR3 is TGCAGTGCTAGGGCATATAACAGGGGAAACACTGAAGCTTTCTTT. It yields the protein CSARAYNRGNTEAFF. The V call is TRBV20-1, the J call TRBJ1-1, with 7 bases aligning to TRBD1. Unmatched junction bases numbered 9, after V lost 3 bases and J lost 2 bases. The length of the CDR3 is 15 residues. CDR1 is DFQATT and CDR2 is SNEGSKA in the germline V gene (reference sequence).

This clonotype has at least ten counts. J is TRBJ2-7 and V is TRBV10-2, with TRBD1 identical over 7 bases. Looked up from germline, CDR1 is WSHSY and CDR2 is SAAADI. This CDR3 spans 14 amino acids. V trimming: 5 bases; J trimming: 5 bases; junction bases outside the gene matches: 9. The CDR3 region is CASSFQGVFDEQYF. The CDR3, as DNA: TGCGCCAGCAGTTTCCAGGGGGTTTTCGACGAGCAGTACTTC.

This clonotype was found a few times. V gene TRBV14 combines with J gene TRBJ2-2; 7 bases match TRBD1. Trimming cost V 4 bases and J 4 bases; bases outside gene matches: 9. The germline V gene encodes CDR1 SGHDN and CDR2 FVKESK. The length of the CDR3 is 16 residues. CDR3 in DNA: TGTGCCAGCAGCCTTTCGACAGGGTTGGCCACCGGGGAGCTGTTTTTT. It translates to CASSLSTGLATGELFF.

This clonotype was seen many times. This CDR3 is CASSSSSVAYNEQFF. The DNA of the CDR3 is TGTGCCAGCAGTAGCTCTAGCGTGGCCTACAATGAGCAGTTCTTC. The chain has TRBV12-3 or TRBV12-4 and TRBJ2-1; tentative D call: TRBD2 (6 bases). The CDR3 contains 15 residues. Between the trimmed V and J ends, which lost 5 bases and 2 bases, there was a span of 13 bases.

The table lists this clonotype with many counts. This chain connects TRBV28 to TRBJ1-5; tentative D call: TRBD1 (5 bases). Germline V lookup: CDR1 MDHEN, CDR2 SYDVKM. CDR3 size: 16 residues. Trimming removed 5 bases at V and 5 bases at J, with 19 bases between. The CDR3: CASSPRSYRTDQPQHF. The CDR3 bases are TGTGCCAGCAGTCCCCGCTCCTACAGGACTGATCAGCCCCAGCATTTT.

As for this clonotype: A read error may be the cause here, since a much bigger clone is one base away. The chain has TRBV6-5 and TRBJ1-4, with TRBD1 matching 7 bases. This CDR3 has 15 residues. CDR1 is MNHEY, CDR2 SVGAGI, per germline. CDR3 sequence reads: CVSSSGQAVNEKLFF. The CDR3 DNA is TGTGTCAGCAGTTCAGGACAGGCCGTTAATGAAAAACTGTTTTTT.

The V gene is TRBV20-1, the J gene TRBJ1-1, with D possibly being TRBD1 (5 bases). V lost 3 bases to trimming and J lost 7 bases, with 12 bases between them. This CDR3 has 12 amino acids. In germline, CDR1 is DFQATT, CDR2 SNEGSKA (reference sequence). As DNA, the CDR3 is TGCAGTGCTAGTACCGGGAGGGGTGAAGCTTTCTTT. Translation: CSASTGRGEAFF.

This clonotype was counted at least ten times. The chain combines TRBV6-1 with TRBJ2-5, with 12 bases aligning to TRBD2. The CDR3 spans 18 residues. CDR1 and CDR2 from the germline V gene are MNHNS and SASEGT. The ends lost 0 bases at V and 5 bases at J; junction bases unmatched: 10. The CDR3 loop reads CASSEAPRLAGVAETQYF. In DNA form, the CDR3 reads TGTGCCAGCAGTGAAGCCCCCAGACTAGCGGGAGTGGCGGAGACCCAGTACTTC.

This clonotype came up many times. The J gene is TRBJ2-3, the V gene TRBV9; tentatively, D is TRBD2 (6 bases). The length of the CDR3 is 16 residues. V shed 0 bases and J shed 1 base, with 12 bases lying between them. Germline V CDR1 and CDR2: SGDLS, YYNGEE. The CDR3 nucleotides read TGTGCCAGCAGCGTAGCGTGGGGCGGGGGCACAGATACGCAGTATTTT. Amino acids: CASSVAWGGGTDTQYF.

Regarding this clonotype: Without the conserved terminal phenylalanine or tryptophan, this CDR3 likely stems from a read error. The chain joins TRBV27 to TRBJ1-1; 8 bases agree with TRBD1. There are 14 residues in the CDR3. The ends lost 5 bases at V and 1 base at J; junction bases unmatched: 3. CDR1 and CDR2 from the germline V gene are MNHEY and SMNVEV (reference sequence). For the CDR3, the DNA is TGTGCCAGCAGTGCTCAGGGGGCGAACACTGAAGCTTTCTCT. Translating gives CASSAQGANTEAFS.

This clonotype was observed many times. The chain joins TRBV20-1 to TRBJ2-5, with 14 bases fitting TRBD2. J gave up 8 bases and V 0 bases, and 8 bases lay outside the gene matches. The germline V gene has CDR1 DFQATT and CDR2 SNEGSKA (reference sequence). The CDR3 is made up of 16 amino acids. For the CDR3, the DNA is TGCAGTGCTAGAGATTTAACGGGGACTAGCGGGAGCACCCAGTACTTC. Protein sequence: CSARDLTGTSGSTQYF.